This TCR beta chain was sequenced in a study of blood T cell repertoires in COVID-19. Study-level background: Acute-phase and convalescent COVID-19 samples originated in the United States, Italy and Spain. The cDNA or gDNA used as material had been derived from T cells, B-cell-depleted T cells, or PBMCs.

TCRdb's table, derived via immunoSEQ multiplex PCR, lists solely in-frame clones and lacks some. The data contain 150,000 or so clones, around 85% of them singletons. Seattle-derived patients entered the study during active infection and were followed longitudinally. V gave up 7 bases and J gave up 1 base; unmatched junction bases: 6. This CDR3 is built from 14 residues. The germline gives CDR1 SGHTA, CDR2 FQGNSA. The chain joins TRBV7-2 to TRBJ1-2; 7 nucleotides agree with TRBD1. Material for sequencing was peripheral blood. The receptor was derived from a woman in her sixties with COVID-19, enrolled during active disease. The CDR3, as DNA: TGTGCCAGCAATATGGGACAGAATAACTATGGCTACACCTTC. Its translation: CASNMGQNNYGYTF.